One and the same sample provided the 8 T cell receptor beta chains below, sequenced in a study of CD8 T cells in Susac syndrome. The RNA input was roughly 0.45 to 1 ug, and it was reverse transcribed with random hexamers. TCRdb called the immunoSEQ multiplex PCR reads again in MiXCR, with one record for every CDR3 protein. The sample holds about 130,000 distinct CDR3 sequences, 85% to 95% seen once. Sequencing was performed on CD8+ T cells from PBMCs. These receptors were obtained from a human donor with Susac syndrome.

V gene TRBV11-3 combines with J gene TRBJ2-1; D possibly corresponds to TRBD1 (6 bases). The CDR3 covers 13 residues. Per germline, CDR1 SGHNT and CDR2 YENEEA. Trimming pared 5 bases from V and 9 bases from J, leaving 14 bases between. Here the CDR3 reads CASSGRQDIEQFF. The CDR3 nucleotides are TGTGCCAGCAGCGGGAGACAGGATATTGAGCAGTTCTTC.

The V call is TRBV11-2, the J call TRBJ2-3; no clear D. The germline V gene has CDR1 SGHAT and CDR2 FQNNGV. The CDR3 is 14 residues long. Trimming removed 2 bases from V and 4 bases from J, with 10 bases in between. As DNA, the CDR3 is TGTGCCAGCAGCTTATCTGGTGGCCCAGATACGCAGTATTTT. This gives the protein CASSLSGGPDTQYF.

The DNA for the CDR3 is TGTGCCAGCTCCCGGGGTCCGGGACAGGGGCCTACCATAGCCAAAAACATTCAGTACTTC. It is translated as CASSRGPGQGPTIAKNIQYF. The chain links TRBV27 to TRBJ2-4; 10 nucleotides agree with TRBD1. The V segment lost 8 bases and the J segment 0 bases; nucleotides outside the gene matches: 19. Germline-derived CDR1 and CDR2 are MNHEY and SMNVEV (reference sequence). The CDR3 has 20 residues.

This sequence joins TRBV30 and TRBJ2-3; D may be TRBD1 or TRBD2 (5 bases each). The germline V and J ends were trimmed by 1 base and 6 bases, with 11 bases remaining between them. The CDR3 contains 13 residues. Germline CDR1 is GTSNPN and CDR2 is SVGIG (reference sequence). The DNA of the CDR3 is TGTGCCTGGAGTGCGGTCGGGACGGATACGCAGTATTTT. Protein product: CAWSAVGTDTQYF.

The chain carries TRBV7-3 and TRBJ2-7, with TRBD2 matching over 9 bases. Looked up from germline, CDR1 is SGHTA and CDR2 is FQGTGA. J lost 0 bases, V lost 1 base, and 4 bases had no gene match. The CDR3 contains 16 residues. The CDR3 sequence is CASSLKGTSTSYEQYF. In nucleotides, the CDR3 is TGTGCCAGCAGCTTAAAGGGGACTAGCACCTCCTACGAGCAGTACTTC.

The chain is built from TRBV28 and TRBJ2-7; 7 bases align to TRBD1. CDR1 and CDR2 (germline): MDHEN, SYDVKM. Trimming at V came to 5 bases and at J to 3 bases, leaving 10 bases not matched to a gene. This CDR3 has 15 residues. The CDR3 is CASSRGQAAVYEQYF. The CDR3 DNA reads TGTGCCAGCAGTCGCGGACAGGCCGCGGTCTACGAGCAGTACTTC.

The CDR3 DNA is TGTGCCAGCAGTCCAGGGGGGCAGGGGCATCAGCCCCAGCATTTT. As protein: CASSPGGQGHQPQHF. The chain has TRBV27 and TRBJ1-5; 7 bases agree with TRBD1. The CDR3 is made up of 15 amino acids. CDR1 and CDR2 from the germline V gene are MNHEY and SMNVEV (reference sequence). V trimming: 5 bases; J trimming: 5 bases; junction bases outside the gene matches: 9.

The chain carries TRBV19 and TRBJ2-1; maybe TRBD1 (5 bases). The CDR3 length is 11 residues. CDR1 is LNHDA, CDR2 SQIVND, per germline (reference sequence). The V end was cut by 4 bases, the J end by 10 bases, with 8 bases between. CDR3 in amino acids: CASSTGLEQFF. CDR3 nucleotides: TGTGCCAGTAGTACAGGGTTAGAGCAGTTCTTC.